A selection of T cell receptor beta chains follows, all from one sample in a study of blood T cells in healthy people across ages. TCRdb ran MiXCR on the 5' RACE reads and lists one entry per CDR3 protein. The sample carries some 1.1 million distinct CDR3 sequences, under 40% recorded once. Sequenced input: blood. All receptors derive from a man aged 18 to 29 in good health. The CDR3 runs from the conserved cysteine through the conserved F or W. Fields, in order: CDR3 DNA, CDR3 protein, J gene, D gene, V gene, clone size. A D gene is named only where the DNA matches it firmly. Expanded clones get a size class; other rows say once, few or many, or leave the size out.

CDR3 DNA: TGCAGTGCTAGATCGTTTGTAAAGCGGGGGAGCGAGCCCATGTTCACAGATACGCAGTATTTT; CDR3 protein: CSARSFVKRGSEPMFTDTQYF; J gene: TRBJ2-3; D gene: TRBD2; V gene: TRBV20-1; clone size: -
CDR3 DNA: TGTGCCAGCAGTGAATCGACAGGGGTAACTAGCTACACCTTC; CDR3 protein: CASSESTGVTSYTF; J gene: TRBJ1-2; D gene: TRBD1; V gene: TRBV6-1; clone size: -
CDR3 DNA: TGTGCCAGCACCCTTCAACCCACGGGGAACACTGAAGCTTTCTTT; CDR3 protein: CASTLQPTGNTEAFF; J gene: TRBJ1-1; D gene: -; V gene: TRBV2; clone size: few
CDR3 DNA: TGTGCCAGCAGCTTAGCCAGGGTGGAACGCTCCTACAATGAGCAGTTCTTC; CDR3 protein: CASSLARVERSYNEQFF; J gene: TRBJ2-1; D gene: -; V gene: TRBV7-2; clone size: few
CDR3 DNA: TGCAGTGCCCCGAAGGCCGGGGTATCGGATGGCTACACCTTC; CDR3 protein: CSAPKAGVSDGYTF; J gene: TRBJ1-2; D gene: -; V gene: TRBV20-1; clone size: few
CDR3 DNA: TGTGCCGTAGGACTAGCGGGGGAGTTTGAGCAGTACTTC; CDR3 protein: CAVGLAGEFEQYF; J gene: TRBJ2-5; D gene: TRBD2; V gene: TRBV10-3; clone size: -
CDR3 DNA: TGTGCCAGTAGCCCTGCAGTCTACACTGAAGCTTTCTTT; CDR3 protein: CASSPAVYTEAFF; J gene: TRBJ1-1; D gene: -; V gene: TRBV3-1; clone size: -
CDR3 DNA: TGCAGTGCCCCACTAGCGGGGCTATACAATGAGCAGTACTTC; CDR3 protein: CSAPLAGLYNEQYF; J gene: TRBJ2-7; D gene: TRBD2; V gene: TRBV20-1; clone size: -
CDR3 DNA: TGTGCCACCAGCAGGGACAGCAATTCACCCCTCCACTTT; CDR3 protein: CATSRDSNSPLHF; J gene: TRBJ1-6; D gene: -; V gene: TRBV15; clone size: -
CDR3 DNA: TGTGCCAGCAGTTTCCCTCAGGGATCCGGAAACACCATATATTTT; CDR3 protein: CASSFPQGSGNTIYF; J gene: TRBJ1-3; D gene: -; V gene: TRBV12-3/TRBV12-4; clone size: once
CDR3 DNA: TGTGCCAGCAGTCTCGTTTTGTTAAGCTCCTACGAGCAGTACTTC; CDR3 protein: CASSLVLLSSYEQYF; J gene: TRBJ2-7; D gene: -; V gene: TRBV12-3/TRBV12-4; clone size: few
CDR3 DNA: TGTGCCAGCAGCCCACTAGCGGGGGTAGTGAATGAGCAGTTCTTC; CDR3 protein: CASSPLAGVVNEQFF; J gene: TRBJ2-1; D gene: TRBD2; V gene: TRBV12-3/TRBV12-4; clone size: few
CDR3 DNA: TGTGCCAGCAGCGCGGCAGGGGGCGCAGATACGCAGTATTTT; CDR3 protein: CASSAAGGADTQYF; J gene: TRBJ2-3; D gene: TRBD1; V gene: TRBV7-2; clone size: -
CDR3 DNA: TGTGCCAGTTCAAGGACAGGGGACCATCAGCCCCAGCATTTT; CDR3 protein: CASSRTGDHQPQHF; J gene: TRBJ1-5; D gene: TRBD1; V gene: TRBV25-1; clone size: -
CDR3 DNA: TGTGCCAGCACCCCGGACATAAACACTGAAGCTTTCTTT; CDR3 protein: CASTPDINTEAFF; J gene: TRBJ1-1; D gene: -; V gene: TRBV9; clone size: -
CDR3 DNA: TGTGCCAGCAGTTTACCGGGCTACAATGAGCAGTTCTTC; CDR3 protein: CASSLPGYNEQFF; J gene: TRBJ2-1; D gene: -; V gene: TRBV12-3/TRBV12-4; clone size: many
CDR3 DNA: TGTGCCAGCAGCCAACTGGTCGGCGGCTCGCCAGATACGCAGTATTTT; CDR3 protein: CASSQLVGGSPDTQYF; J gene: TRBJ2-3; D gene: -; V gene: TRBV4-2; clone size: once
CDR3 DNA: TGTGCCAGCAGTTTAGGGCAAACCTCTACCGAGCAGTACTTC; CDR3 protein: CASSLGQTSTEQYF; J gene: TRBJ2-7; D gene: -; V gene: TRBV27; clone size: -
CDR3 DNA: TGTGCCAGCAGTTACCGGGGAGTCGGGCAGCCCCAGCATTTT; CDR3 protein: CASSYRGVGQPQHF; J gene: TRBJ1-5; D gene: -; V gene: TRBV6-2/TRBV6-3; clone size: -
CDR3 DNA: TGTGCCAGCAGTGACTCGCCGGGGCGGGGGGCCAAAAACATTCAGTACTTC; CDR3 protein: CASSDSPGRGAKNIQYF; J gene: TRBJ2-4; D gene: TRBD2; V gene: TRBV6-4; clone size: -
CDR3 DNA: TGTGCCAGCAGTTTATTGAACAGGGGGCGAACCCCCTACGAGCAGTACTTC; CDR3 protein: CASSLLNRGRTPYEQYF; J gene: TRBJ2-7; D gene: TRBD1; V gene: TRBV27; clone size: -
CDR3 DNA: TGCGCCAGCAGCCAAGATCTAGGACAGGGATGCTCAGATACGCAGTATTTT; CDR3 protein: CASSQDLGQGCSDTQYF; J gene: TRBJ2-3; D gene: TRBD1; V gene: TRBV4-3; clone size: -